A single sample is the source of the 26 T cell receptor beta chains below, sequenced in a study of blood T cell repertoires in COVID-19. Measured with immunoSEQ multiplex PCR; TCRdb has only the in-frame clones, and not every one. The sample records about 94,000 clones, more than 75% being singletons. The sample was peripheral blood. Receptors were obtained from an elderly woman with acute or convalescent COVID-19.

In DNA form, the CDR3 reads TGTGCCAGCAGCTCCGGACTAGCGAGCTCCTACAATGAGCAGTTCTTC. Protein: CASSSGLASSYNEQFF. The V and J genes are TRBV7-3 and TRBJ2-1; 9 nucleotides match TRBD2. Germline CDR1 and CDR2: SGHTA and FQGTGA. The CDR3 has 16 amino acids. With V trimmed by 4 bases and J by 0 bases, 4 bases remained unmatched.

The genes are TRBV2 and TRBJ2-6; D might be TRBD2 (6 bases). The V end was cut by 5 bases, the J end by 4 bases, with 21 bases between. CDR1 is SNHLY and CDR2 is FYNNEI in the germline V gene. This CDR3 spans 18 amino acids. Written as DNA, the CDR3 is TGTGCCAGCAGTTTCCCCAGGAGGTCTAGCGCAGGGGCCAACGTCCTGACTTTC. This gives the protein CASSFPRRSSAGANVLTF.

J is TRBJ2-5 and V is TRBV6-2 or TRBV6-3; D might be TRBD1 (6 bases). CDR3 length equals 14 residues. V was cut by 5 bases and J by 2 bases, with 12 bases left in between. Germline V lookup: CDR1 MNHEY, CDR2 SVGEGT. CDR3 sequence: CASSRGGTQETQYF. The CDR3 DNA reads as TGTGCCAGCAGTAGAGGGGGAACACAAGAGACCCAGTACTTC.

The chain is built from TRBV6-5 and TRBJ2-7; D is possibly TRBD1 (6 bases). CDR3 size: 15 residues. The germline V and J ends were trimmed by 6 bases and 0 bases, with 15 bases remaining between them. Germline assignment: CDR1 MNHEY and CDR2 SVGAGI. CDR3 bases: TGTGCCAGCAGACCAACTGACAGGAACTCCTACGAGCAGTACTTC. Translated: CASRPTDRNSYEQYF.

This sequence joins TRBV29-1 and TRBJ1-1; D is uncertain. The CDR3 spans 13 residues. Germline V gene data show CDR1 as SQVTM and CDR2 as ANQGSEA. The germline V and J ends were trimmed by 6 bases and 2 bases, with 13 bases remaining between them. In DNA, the CDR3 is TGCAGCGTAATGGCGGGGAGTAACACTGAAGCTTTCTTT. This translates into CSVMAGSNTEAFF.

The gene calls are TRBV5-4 and TRBJ2-3; the match to TRBD1 covers 7 bases. From germline, CDR1 is SGHNT and CDR2 YYREEE (reference sequence). The CDR3 length is 16 residues. Trimming at V came to 4 bases and at J to 3 bases, leaving 11 bases not matched to a gene. CDR3 in amino acids: CASSPTLGRGTDTQYF. The CDR3 DNA follows: TGTGCCAGCAGCCCTACCCTCGGCAGGGGGACAGATACGCAGTATTTT.

This rearrangement joins TRBV5-1 to TRBJ2-1; 14 bases agree with TRBD2. CDR3 size: 16 residues. The junction had 7 bases not matched to a gene; V was cut back by 4 bases and J by 7 bases. Germline V gene data show CDR1 as SGHRS and CDR2 as YFSETQ. CDR3 sequence: CASSRGTSGGENEQFF. CDR3 DNA: TGCGCCAGCAGCCGCGGGACTAGCGGGGGAGAGAATGAGCAGTTCTTC.

The chain combines TRBV4-2 with TRBJ2-3, with D possibly being TRBD2 (6 bases). CDR3 length equals 16 residues. CDR1 is LGHNA, CDR2 YNFKEQ, per germline. Trimming left V 1 base short and J 2 bases short, with 13 bases between. CDR3 nucleotides: TGTGCCAGCAGCCAAGCAAGGCGGGATCCCACAGATACGCAGTATTTT. It codes for CASSQARRDPTDTQYF.

V and J are TRBV19 and TRBJ1-2; perhaps TRBD1 as D (5 bases). The germline V and J ends were trimmed by 3 bases and 3 bases, with 8 bases remaining between them. The germline CDR1 and CDR2 sequences are LNHDA and SQIVND (reference sequence). The CDR3 extends over 13 amino acids. The CDR3 DNA sequence: TGTGCCAGTAGTATTGTACAGGACTATGGCTACACCTTC. Residues: CASSIVQDYGYTF.

This rearrangement joins TRBV3-1 (or the pseudogene TRBV3-2) to TRBJ2-7, with D hard to call. CDR1 is LGHDT and CDR2 is YNNKEL in the germline V gene (reference sequence). V was shortened by 4 bases and J by 5 bases, with 15 bases between the two germline ends. The CDR3 spans 14 residues. The DNA for the CDR3 is TGTGCCAGCAGCCCCTACTCTGAATCGAACGAGCAGTACTTC. Its translation: CASSPYSESNEQYF.

The CDR3 DNA reads as TGTGCCAGCAGCGGAACCCGGCTAGCGGGAGGAATTGGTGAGCAGTTCTTC. Its protein is CASSGTRLAGGIGEQFF. The rearrangement joins TRBV5-5 to TRBJ2-1, with 11 nucleotides matching TRBD2. With 4 bases clipped from V and 9 bases from J, the junction kept 15 bases outside the gene matches. From germline, CDR1 is SGHKS and CDR2 YYEKEE (reference sequence). The CDR3 has 17 residues.

This clone has just one count. CDR3 bases: TGTGCCAGCAGCTTAGGGACAGCCGGCTCTGGGGCCAACGTCCTGACTTTC. It is translated as CASSLGTAGSGANVLTF. The rearrangement links TRBV7-6 to TRBJ2-6; D may be TRBD1 (6 bases). The CDR3 loop spans 17 amino acids. V shed 1 base and J shed 0 bases, with 10 bases lying between them. Germline CDR1 SGHVS, CDR2 FNYEAQ.

The chain employs TRBV21-1 and TRBJ2-7; TRBD1 was called by the table and not checked on the DNA. TRBV21-1 is an annotated pseudogene. CDR3 length: 14 residues. CDR3 bases: TGTGCCAGCCCAGGGCCCGGGACAGGGTGCGAGCAGTACTTC. Translation gives CASPGPGTGCEQYF.

This clone was picked up a small number of times. The chain employs TRBV5-6 and TRBJ1-6, with D possibly being TRBD1 (5 bases). V dropped 0 bases and J dropped 8 bases, with 12 bases sitting between them. The CDR3 is made up of 15 amino acids. CDR1 is SGHDT, CDR2 YYEEEE, per germline. As DNA, the CDR3 is TGTGCCAGCAGCTTGGGCCAGGGTGCGCATTCACCCCTCCACTTT. This encodes CASSLGQGAHSPLHF.

V is TRBV3-1 (or the pseudogene TRBV3-2) and J is TRBJ2-1, with no clear D. The CDR3 covers 11 residues. V lost 2 bases and J 8 bases, leaving 4 bases between the germline ends. The V gene's germline CDR1 is LGHDT and CDR2 YNNKEL (reference sequence). Written as DNA, the CDR3 is TGTGCCAGCAGCCAATCGGATGAGCAGTTCTTC. Translating gives CASSQSDEQFF.

The chain recombines TRBV19 with TRBJ1-2, with D possibly being TRBD1 (6 bases). With 5 bases removed from V and 0 bases from J, the gap between germline ends came to 22 bases. There are 18 residues in the CDR3. The germline V gene encodes CDR1 LNHDA and CDR2 SQIVND (reference sequence). Here the CDR3 reads CASSPRWGSTGSNYGYTF. DNA for the CDR3: TGTGCCAGTAGTCCTAGGTGGGGGTCGACAGGCTCTAACTATGGCTACACCTTC.

The chain couples TRBV30 to TRBJ1-1; D is unclear. Germline CDR1 and CDR2: GTSNPN and SVGIG (reference sequence). This CDR3 contains 13 residues. Trimming cost V 4 bases and J 3 bases, with 12 bases left between them. CDR3 DNA sequence: TGTGCCTGGAATAGCAGACGGGACACTGAAGCTTTCTTT. Its translation: CAWNSRRDTEAFF.

As DNA, the CDR3 is TGTGCCAGCAGCGACTCACAGGGAATCTTTGAAAAACTGTTTTTT. This sequence encodes CASSDSQGIFEKLFF. This sequence joins TRBV6-5 and TRBJ1-4; the D gene is possibly TRBD1 (6 bases). V lost 6 bases and J 7 bases, leaving 18 bases between the germline ends. This CDR3 contains 15 residues. Germline V gene sequence: CDR1 MNHEY, CDR2 SVGAGI.

Turning to this clone: The junction differs from germline at one of its ends, possibly a read error. The rearrangement joins TRBV30 to TRBJ2-3, with 8 positions matching TRBD1. From germline, CDR1 is GTSNPN and CDR2 SVGIG (reference sequence). This CDR3 comprises 13 residues. The CDR3 loop is CAVEQGGTNTQYF. The CDR3 DNA is TGTGCCGTTGAACAGGGGGGCACAAATACGCAGTATTTT. The variable domain in full, with the rest retrieved from reference TRBV30 and TRBJ2-3, is SQTIHQWPATLVQPVGSPLSLECTVEGTSNPNLYWYRQAAGRGLQLLFYSVGIGQISSEVPQNLSASRPQDRQFILSSKKLLLSDSGFYLCAVEQGGTNTQYFGPGTRLTVL.

The chain joins TRBV5-1 to TRBJ1-2; TRBD1 is a possible D gene (6 bases). This CDR3 has 13 residues. Looked up from germline, CDR1 is SGHRS and CDR2 is YFSETQ. V dropped 5 bases and J dropped 4 bases, with 12 bases sitting between them. In DNA form, the CDR3 reads TGCGCCAGCAGTCCGGACAGTAGCTATGGCTACACCTTC. It is translated as CASSPDSSYGYTF.

This chain links TRBV11-2 with TRBJ1-6; 7 nucleotides match TRBD1. Looked up from germline, CDR1 is SGHAT and CDR2 is FQNNGV. Trimming at V came to 4 bases and at J to 10 bases, leaving 10 bases not matched to a gene. The CDR3 extends over 15 amino acids. The DNA of the CDR3 is TGTGCCAGCAGCTGGGGGACAGCTCCGGGGTCACCCCTCCACTTT. As protein: CASSWGTAPGSPLHF. Variable domain in full (rest from reference TRBV11-2 and TRBJ1-6): EAGVAQSPRYKIIEKRQSVAFWCNPISGHATLYWYQQILGQGPKLLIQFQNNGVVDDSQLPKDRFSAERLKGVDSTLKIQPAKLEDSAVYLCASSWGTAPGSPLHFGNGTRLTVT.

The CDR3 loop is CASSRGGVLQETQYF. The CDR3 DNA reads as TGTGCCAGCAGCCGGGGCGGGGTACTCCAAGAGACCCAGTACTTC. The chain links TRBV5-6 to TRBJ2-5; D possibly corresponds to TRBD2 (6 bases). Germline CDR1 is SGHDT and CDR2 is YYEEEE. This CDR3 has 15 amino acids. The V end lost 4 bases, the J end lost 1 base, and 14 bases lay between the germline ends.

The genes are TRBV9 and TRBJ1-2, with D hard to call. Germline V gene data show CDR1 as SGDLS and CDR2 as YYNGEE. The CDR3 contains 16 residues. V lost 3 bases and J lost 8, with 23 bases in between. As DNA, the CDR3 is TGTGCCAGCAGCGAGAGGTTGGGGAGAGAGGCTAGGGGCTACACCTTC. Its protein is CASSERLGREARGYTF.

This clone was seen just once. This sequence joins TRBV3-1 (or the pseudogene TRBV3-2) and TRBJ1-4, with 9 bases fitting TRBD1. Losses at the gene ends were 1 base for V and 7 bases for J; bases not matched to a gene: 1. The germline V gene has CDR1 LGHDT and CDR2 YNNKEL (reference sequence). There are 14 residues in the CDR3. This CDR3 is CASSQGDRAEKLFF. For the CDR3, the DNA is TGTGCCAGCAGCCAAGGGGACAGGGCTGAAAAACTGTTTTTT.

A few counts support this clone. The rearrangement links TRBV19 to TRBJ2-2, with a weak D call TRBD1 (6 bases). V gave up 6 bases and J gave up 4 bases, with 15 bases separating them. Germline V gene sequence: CDR1 LNHDA, CDR2 SQIVND (reference sequence). CDR3 length: 15 amino acids. This chain's CDR3 is CASSQGLGGTGELFF. CDR3 nucleotide sequence: TGTGCCAGTAGCCAGGGCCTAGGGGGCACCGGGGAGCTGTTTTTT.

The chain links TRBV30 to TRBJ1-1; D call uncertain. Germline V gives CDR1 GTSNPN, CDR2 SVGIG (reference sequence). This CDR3 spans 11 amino acids. The CDR3 protein is CANGRNTEAFF. The DNA of the CDR3 is TGTGCAAATGGGAGGAACACTGAAGCTTTCTTT. The full variable domain, rest sourced from reference TRBV30 and TRBJ1-1, is SQTIHQWPATLVQPVGSPLSLECTVEGTSNPNLYWYRQAAGRGLQLLFYSVGIGQISSEVPQNLSASRPQDRQFILSSKKLLLSDSGFYLCANGRNTEAFFGQGTRLTVV.